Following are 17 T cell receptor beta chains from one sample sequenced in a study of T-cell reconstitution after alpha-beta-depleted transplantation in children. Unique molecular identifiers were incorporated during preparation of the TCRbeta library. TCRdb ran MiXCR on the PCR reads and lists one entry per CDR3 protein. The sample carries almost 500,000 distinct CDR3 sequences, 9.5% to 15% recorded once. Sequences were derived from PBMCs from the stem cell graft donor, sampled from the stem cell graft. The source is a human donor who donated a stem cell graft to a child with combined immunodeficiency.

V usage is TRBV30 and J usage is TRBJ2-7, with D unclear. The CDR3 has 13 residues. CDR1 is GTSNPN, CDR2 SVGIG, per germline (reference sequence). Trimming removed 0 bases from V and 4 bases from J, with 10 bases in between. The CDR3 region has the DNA TGTGCCTGGAGTGTAGGATCCTCTTACGAGCAGTACTTC. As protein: CAWSVGSSYEQYF.

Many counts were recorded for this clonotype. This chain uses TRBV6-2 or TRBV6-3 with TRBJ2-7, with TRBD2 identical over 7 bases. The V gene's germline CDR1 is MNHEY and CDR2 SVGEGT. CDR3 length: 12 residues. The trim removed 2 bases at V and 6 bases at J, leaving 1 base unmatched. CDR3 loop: CASSYGGGEQYF. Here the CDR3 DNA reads TGTGCCAGCAGTTACGGGGGGGGCGAGCAGTACTTC.

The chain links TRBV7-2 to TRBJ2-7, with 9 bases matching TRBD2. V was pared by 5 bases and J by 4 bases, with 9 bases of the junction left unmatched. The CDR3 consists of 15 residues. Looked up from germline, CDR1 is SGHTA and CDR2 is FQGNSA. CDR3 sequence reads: CASSPRGGGEYEQYF. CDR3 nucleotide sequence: TGTGCCAGCAGCCCCAGAGGCGGGGGGGAATACGAGCAGTACTTC.

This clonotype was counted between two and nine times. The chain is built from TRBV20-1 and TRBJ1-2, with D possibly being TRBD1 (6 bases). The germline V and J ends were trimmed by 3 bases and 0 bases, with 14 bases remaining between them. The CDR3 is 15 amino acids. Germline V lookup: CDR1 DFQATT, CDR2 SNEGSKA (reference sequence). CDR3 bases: TGCAGTGCTAGTAGTAAAAGGGGGTCTAACTATGGCTACACCTTC. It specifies CSASSKRGSNYGYTF.

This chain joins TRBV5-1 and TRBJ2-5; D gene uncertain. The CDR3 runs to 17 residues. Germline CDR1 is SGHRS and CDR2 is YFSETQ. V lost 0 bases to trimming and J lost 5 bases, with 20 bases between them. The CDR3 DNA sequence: TGCGCCAGCAGCTTGGGCCTTCGAACAGCCGTTCGGGAGACCCAGTACTTC. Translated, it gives CASSLGLRTAVRETQYF.

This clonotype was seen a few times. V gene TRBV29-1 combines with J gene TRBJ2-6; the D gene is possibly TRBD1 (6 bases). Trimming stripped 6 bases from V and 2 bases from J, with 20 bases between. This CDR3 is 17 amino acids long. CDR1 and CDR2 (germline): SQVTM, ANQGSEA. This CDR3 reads CSVPDWDTDTGANVLTF. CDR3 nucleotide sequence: TGCAGCGTCCCGGACTGGGACACCGACACTGGGGCCAACGTCCTGACTTTC.

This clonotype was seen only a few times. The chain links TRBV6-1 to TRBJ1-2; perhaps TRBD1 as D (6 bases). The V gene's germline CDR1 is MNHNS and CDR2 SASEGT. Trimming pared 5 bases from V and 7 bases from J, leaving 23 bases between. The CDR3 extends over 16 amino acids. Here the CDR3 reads CASSPVRGASPFGYTF. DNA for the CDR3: TGTGCCAGCAGTCCCGTGCGGGGGGCTTCTCCTTTTGGCTACACCTTC.

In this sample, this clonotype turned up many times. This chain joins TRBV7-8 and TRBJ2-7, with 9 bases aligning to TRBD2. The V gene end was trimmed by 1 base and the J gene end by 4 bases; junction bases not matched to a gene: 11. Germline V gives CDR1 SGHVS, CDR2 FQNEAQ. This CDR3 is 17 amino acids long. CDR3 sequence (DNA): TGTGCCAGCAGCTTAGATGTGAGCGGGGGGCTAGCTTACGAGCAGTACTTC. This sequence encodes CASSLDVSGGLAYEQYF.

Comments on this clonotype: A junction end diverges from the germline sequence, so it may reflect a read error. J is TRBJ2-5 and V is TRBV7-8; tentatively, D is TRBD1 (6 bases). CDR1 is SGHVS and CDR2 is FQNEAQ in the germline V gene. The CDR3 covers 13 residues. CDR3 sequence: CASIHRVGEIQYF. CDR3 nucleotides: TGTGCCAGCATCCACAGGGTCGGGGAGATCCAGTACTTC.

In DNA, the CDR3 is TGTGCCAGCTCACCAGGGTCGTTGGATGAAAAACTGTTTTTT. This codes for CASSPGSLDEKLFF. The chain joins TRBV18 to TRBJ1-4, with D hard to call. The CDR3 spans 14 residues. V lost 2 bases and J 6 bases, leaving 10 bases between the germline ends. From germline, CDR1 is KGHSH and CDR2 LQKENI.

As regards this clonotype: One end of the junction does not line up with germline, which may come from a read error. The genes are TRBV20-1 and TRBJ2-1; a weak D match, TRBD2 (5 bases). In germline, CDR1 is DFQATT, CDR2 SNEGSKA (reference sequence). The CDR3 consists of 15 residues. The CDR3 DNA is TGCAGTGCGAGAGGGCCGTCGAGCTCCTACAATGAGCAGTTCTTC. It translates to CSARGPSSSYNEQFF.

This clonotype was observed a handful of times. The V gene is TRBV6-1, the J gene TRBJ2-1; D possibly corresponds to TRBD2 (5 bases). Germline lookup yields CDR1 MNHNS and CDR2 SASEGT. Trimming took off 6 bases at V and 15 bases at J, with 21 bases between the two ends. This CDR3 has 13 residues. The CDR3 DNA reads TGTGCCAGCAGCCCCGAGGAGGACCGATTTCGGTTCTTC. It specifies CASSPEEDRFRFF.

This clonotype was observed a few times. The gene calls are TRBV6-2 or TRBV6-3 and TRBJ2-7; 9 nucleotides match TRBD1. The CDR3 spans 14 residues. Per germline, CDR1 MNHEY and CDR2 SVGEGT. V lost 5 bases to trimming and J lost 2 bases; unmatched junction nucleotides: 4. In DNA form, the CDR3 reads TGTGCCAGCAGTGTGACAGGGGGGCCCTACGAGCAGTACTTC. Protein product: CASSVTGGPYEQYF.

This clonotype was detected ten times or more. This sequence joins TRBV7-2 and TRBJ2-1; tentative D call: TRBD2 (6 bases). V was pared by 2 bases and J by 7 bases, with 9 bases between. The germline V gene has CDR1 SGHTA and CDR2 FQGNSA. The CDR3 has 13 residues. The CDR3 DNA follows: TGTGCCAGCAGCTTATATAGCGGAAATGAGCAGTTCTTC. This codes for CASSLYSGNEQFF.

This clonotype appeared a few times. The CDR3 spells CASSPALDRVPDTQYF. The CDR3, as DNA: TGTGCCAGCAGCCCAGCGTTGGACAGGGTGCCAGATACGCAGTATTTT. The chain couples TRBV7-2 to TRBJ2-3, with 8 bases lining up with TRBD1. Germline V CDR1 and CDR2: SGHTA, FQGNSA. V lost 5 bases, J lost 4 bases, and 11 bases stayed unmatched. The CDR3 has 16 amino acids.

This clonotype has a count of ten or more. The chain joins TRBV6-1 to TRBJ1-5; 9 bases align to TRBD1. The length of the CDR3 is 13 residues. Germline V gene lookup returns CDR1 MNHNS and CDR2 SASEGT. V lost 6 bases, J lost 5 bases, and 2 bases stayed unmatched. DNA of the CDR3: TGTGCCAGCAGAGGACAGGGGTATCAGCCCCAGCATTTT. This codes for CASRGQGYQPQHF.

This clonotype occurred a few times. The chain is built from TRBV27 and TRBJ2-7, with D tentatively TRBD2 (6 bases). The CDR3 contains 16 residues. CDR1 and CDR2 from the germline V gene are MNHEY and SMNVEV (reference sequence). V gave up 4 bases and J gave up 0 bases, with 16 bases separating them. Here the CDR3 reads CASSSPPSGFSYEQYF. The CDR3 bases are TGTGCCAGCAGTTCCCCCCCAAGCGGGTTCTCCTACGAGCAGTACTTC.